The rows below give T cell receptor beta chains drawn from one sample of a study of control samples from healthy donors and cancer patients. Here immunoSEQ multiplex PCR was the method, and the copy in TCRdb shows in-frame clones only, minus some. In the table there are around 150,000 clones, 75% to 90% of which are singletons. Source material: blood. The origin of the receptors is a young man in good health. Each CDR3 is given with its conserved first and last residue. The order of the fields is V gene, clone size, J gene, D gene, CDR3 DNA, CDR3 protein. A D gene is named only where the DNA matches it firmly. Where a row states a size, it is once, few, many or the class of an expanded clone; other rows omit it.

v_call: TRBV18; clone_size: .; j_call: TRBJ2-4; d_call: .; cdr3_nt: TGTGCCAGCTCACCACCGAACGGCTTAGCCAAAAACATTCAGTACTTC; cdr3_aa: CASSPPNGLAKNIQYF
v_call: TRBV6-5; clone_size: once; j_call: TRBJ2-7; d_call: TRBD2; cdr3_nt: TGTGCCAGCAGTTACTCAGGGACTAGGGTCTACGAGCAGTACTTC; cdr3_aa: CASSYSGTRVYEQYF
v_call: TRBV10-3; clone_size: .; j_call: TRBJ1-6; d_call: .; cdr3_nt: TGTGCCATCAGTGCCTTGGATTCACCCCTCCACTTT; cdr3_aa: CAISALDSPLHF
v_call: TRBV11-2; clone_size: .; j_call: TRBJ2-7; d_call: TRBD1; cdr3_nt: TGTGCCAGCAGCTTACCACAGGGGCGGGACGAGCAGTACTTC; cdr3_aa: CASSLPQGRDEQYF
v_call: TRBV6-5; clone_size: .; j_call: TRBJ1-4; d_call: .; cdr3_nt: TGTGCCAGCAGTTACCCGGTGGACGGCGGCAACTCACTGTTTTTT; cdr3_aa: CASSYPVDGGNSLFF
v_call: TRBV9; clone_size: .; j_call: TRBJ2-5; d_call: .; cdr3_nt: TGTGCCAGCAGCGTAGCTGGTCAGGGTGAGACCCAGTACTTC; cdr3_aa: CASSVAGQGETQYF
v_call: TRBV11-2; clone_size: .; j_call: TRBJ2-1; d_call: TRBD2; cdr3_nt: TGTGCCAGCTACAACGGACTAGCCGGTGAGCAGTTCTTC; cdr3_aa: CASYNGLAGEQFF
v_call: TRBV2; clone_size: .; j_call: TRBJ2-2; d_call: .; cdr3_nt: TGTGCCAGCACCCTTGCCGGGGAGCTGTTTTTT; cdr3_aa: CASTLAGELFF
v_call: TRBV20-1; clone_size: few; j_call: TRBJ2-7; d_call: .; cdr3_nt: TGCAGTGCTAGAGGCCCCTACGAGCAGTACTTC; cdr3_aa: CSARGPYEQYF
v_call: TRBV24-1; clone_size: .; j_call: TRBJ2-3; d_call: .; cdr3_nt: TGTGCCACCAGAGCCGTTCGGGGGTTAAGAACAGATACGCAGTATTTT; cdr3_aa: CATRAVRGLRTDTQYF
v_call: TRBV7-2; clone_size: .; j_call: TRBJ2-3; d_call: .; cdr3_nt: TGTGCCAGCAGCTTAGAAACGGGGGCGGATACGCAGTATTTT; cdr3_aa: CASSLETGADTQYF
v_call: TRBV5-5; clone_size: .; j_call: TRBJ2-2; d_call: .; cdr3_nt: TGTGCCAGCAGCTTCGGGGGGGAGCTGTTTTTT; cdr3_aa: CASSFGGELFF
v_call: TRBV4-1; clone_size: .; j_call: TRBJ2-1; d_call: .; cdr3_nt: TGCGCCAGCAGCACCCTCGGGGCCATACTTAACAATGAGCAGTTCTTC; cdr3_aa: CASSTLGAILNNEQFF
v_call: TRBV27; clone_size: .; j_call: TRBJ2-7; d_call: TRBD1; cdr3_nt: TGTGCCAGCAGTCCACTTCGGGACAGCCAGAGCTCCTACGAGCAGTACTTC; cdr3_aa: CASSPLRDSQSSYEQYF
v_call: TRBV9; clone_size: .; j_call: TRBJ2-3; d_call: TRBD2; cdr3_nt: TGTGCCAGCAGCGTAGCTAGGACTAGCGATACGCAGTATTTT; cdr3_aa: CASSVARTSDTQYF
v_call: TRBV6-2/TRBV6-3; clone_size: .; j_call: TRBJ2-3; d_call: .; cdr3_nt: .; cdr3_aa: CASSILDTQYF
v_call: TRBV6-2/TRBV6-3; clone_size: .; j_call: TRBJ1-5; d_call: .; cdr3_nt: TGTGCCAGCAGTTACTTGGGTACCAGCAATCAGCCCCAGCATTTT; cdr3_aa: CASSYLGTSNQPQHF
v_call: TRBV7-9; clone_size: .; j_call: TRBJ1-4; d_call: TRBD1; cdr3_nt: TGTGCCAGCAGGGTGGACAGGGGGCGCGAAAAACTGTTTTTT; cdr3_aa: CASRVDRGREKLFF
v_call: TRBV6-2/TRBV6-3; clone_size: .; j_call: TRBJ1-4; d_call: TRBD1; cdr3_nt: TGTGCCAGCAGTCCGGACAGGGAAAGGGAAAAACTGTTTTTT; cdr3_aa: CASSPDREREKLFF